These 14 T cell receptor beta chains share one sample of origin, sequenced in a study of cytomegalovirus exposure and HLA in healthy donors. Clones were sequenced by immunoSEQ multiplex PCR, and TCRdb holds only the in-frame ones, with some missing. The table includes some 150,000 clones, roughly 91% detected once. Sequences were obtained from PBMCs. The source of these receptors is a man in his late teens or twenties in good health and CMV-seronegative.

This chain joins TRBV4-3 and TRBJ2-7; no definite D call. The germline CDR1 and CDR2 sequences are LGHNA and YSLEER. The CDR3 consists of 15 residues. The V gene lost 0 bases and the J gene lost 7 bases, with 16 bases spanning the gap. The CDR3 nucleotides are TGCGCCAGCAGCCAAGAGTTGGCCTCCGCCTTGGAGCAGTACTTC. Its protein product is CASSQELASALEQYF.

The V call is TRBV6-5, the J call TRBJ1-1; D perhaps matches TRBD1 (5 bases). The CDR3 has 13 residues. Trimming took 5 bases from V and 5 from J, leaving 12 bases between them. Germline-derived CDR1 and CDR2 are MNHEY and SVGAGI. The CDR3 DNA follows: TGTGCCAGCAGTCCAGGGATTCCAACTGAAGCTTTCTTT. Its protein product is CASSPGIPTEAFF.

The chain recombines TRBV2 with TRBJ2-6; weak D call: TRBD1 (6 bases). Germline V gives CDR1 SNHLY, CDR2 FYNNEI. This CDR3 is built from 15 residues. V lost 10 bases, J lost 0 bases, and 13 bases lay in between. The CDR3 coding sequence is TGTGCCACCGGGACAAGGACCTCTGGGGCCAACGTCCTGACTTTC. As protein: CATGTRTSGANVLTF.

The chain uses TRBV19 and TRBJ1-4, with 9 bases fitting TRBD1. With 9 bases clipped from V and 8 bases from J, the junction kept 4 bases outside the gene matches. The CDR3 runs 12 residues. The germline V gene has CDR1 LNHDA and CDR2 SQIVND (reference sequence). The CDR3 spells CASGQGMEKLFF. The CDR3, as DNA: TGTGCCAGCGGACAGGGGATGGAAAAACTGTTTTTT.

The chain joins TRBV27 to TRBJ2-3; possible D gene TRBD2, 6 bases. The CDR3 has 16 residues. Looked up from germline, CDR1 is MNHEY and CDR2 is SMNVEV (reference sequence). Between the trimmed V and J ends, which lost 5 bases and 0 bases, there was a span of 15 bases. CDR3 nucleotides: TGTGCCAGCAGTCGTCTCTCGAGCGGGAGCACAGATACGCAGTATTTT. Its protein product is CASSRLSSGSTDTQYF.

The rearrangement joins TRBV28 to TRBJ2-7; 9 nucleotides match TRBD1. The CDR3 extends over 13 amino acids. Trimming removed 6 bases from V and 6 bases from J; junction bases left unmatched: 6. Germline V CDR1 and CDR2: MDHEN, SYDVKM. CDR3 nucleotide sequence: TGTGCCAGCAGGACGAAGACAGGGGGCGAGCAGTACGTC. Amino acid sequence: CASRTKTGGEQYV.

The rearrangement joins TRBV2 to TRBJ1-2; D gene uncertain. V was shortened by 0 bases and J by 2 bases, with 7 bases between the two germline ends. Germline CDR1 SNHLY, CDR2 FYNNEI. This CDR3 has 14 amino acids. Written as DNA, the CDR3 is TGTGCCAGCAGTGAAGCGATGAGCAACTATGGCTACACCTTC. This gives the protein CASSEAMSNYGYTF.

This sequence joins TRBV4-1 and TRBJ1-4; D remains unclear. Germline V CDR1 and CDR2: MGHRA, YSYEKL. This CDR3 spans 16 amino acids. V dropped 0 bases and J dropped 4 bases, with 12 bases sitting between them. The CDR3 is CASSQERENLNEKLFF. The CDR3 nucleotides are TGCGCCAGCAGCCAAGAAAGGGAGAACCTTAATGAAAAACTGTTTTTT.

The rearrangement links TRBV4-1 to TRBJ1-4; D unclear. Germline V gives CDR1 MGHRA, CDR2 YSYEKL. The CDR3 is made up of 12 amino acids. V was trimmed by 7 bases and J by 6 bases, leaving 9 bases between them. Written as DNA, the CDR3 is TGCGCCAGCACATACGGGGATGAAAAACTGTTTTTT. As protein: CASTYGDEKLFF.

This chain connects TRBV6-5 to TRBJ1-2; no firm D call. V was shortened by 7 bases and J by 0 bases, with 9 bases between the two germline ends. CDR3 length equals 13 residues. The germline V gene encodes CDR1 MNHEY and CDR2 SVGAGI. As DNA, the CDR3 is TGTGCCAGCAAATTGACAACTAACTATGGCTACACCTTC. This translates into CASKLTTNYGYTF.

The J gene is TRBJ2-7, the V gene TRBV5-4, with 12 nucleotides matching TRBD2. The V gene end was trimmed by 4 bases and the J gene end by 2 bases; junction bases not matched to a gene: 4. The CDR3 runs 15 residues. Per germline, CDR1 SGHNT and CDR2 YYREEE (reference sequence). The CDR3 region is CASSPRTSGTYEQYF. The CDR3 DNA sequence: TGTGCCAGCAGCCCGCGGACTAGCGGGACCTACGAGCAGTACTTC.

CDR3 nucleotides: TGTGCCAGTAGCCGGGACAGAGCCGGCAATCAGCCCCAGCATTTT. The encoded protein is CASSRDRAGNQPQHF. The chain carries TRBV19 and TRBJ1-5, with TRBD1 matching 7 bases. Trimming took 6 bases from V and 2 from J; bases not matched to a gene: 7. CDR1 and CDR2 (germline): LNHDA, SQIVND (reference sequence). This CDR3 has 15 amino acids. Full variable domain (remainder filled in from reference TRBV19 and TRBJ1-5): DGGITQSPKYLFRKEGQNVTLSCEQNLNHDAMYWYRQDPGQGLRLIYYSQIVNDFQKGDIAEGYSVSREKKESFPLTVTSAQKNPTAFYLCASSRDRAGNQPQHFGDGTRLSIL.

The chain uses TRBV11-2 and TRBJ2-5; 9 bases match TRBD1. Germline V CDR1 and CDR2: SGHAT, FQNNGV. The CDR3 spans 16 residues. V was pared by 5 bases and J by 3 bases, with 10 bases of the junction left unmatched. The CDR3 DNA sequence: TGTGCCAGCAGCCTCACACGGACAGGGGCCAAAGAGACCCAGTACTTC. Encoded protein: CASSLTRTGAKETQYF.

The genes are TRBV7-6 and TRBJ2-7; D perhaps matches TRBD1 (7 bases). Trimming pared 6 bases from V and 6 bases from J, leaving 21 bases between. The V gene's germline CDR1 is SGHVS and CDR2 FNYEAQ. The length of the CDR3 is 15 residues. CDR3 loop: CASRPREQGTGEQYF. In DNA, the CDR3 is TGTGCCAGCAGGCCGCGGGAACAGGGGACGGGCGAGCAGTACTTC.